The subject of this entry is one T cell receptor (beta chain). Its specificity is unknown. CDR3 length equals 11 residues. V lost 6 bases and J lost 7, with 13 bases in between. The V gene's germline CDR1 is SQVTM and CDR2 ANQGSEA. These data originate in a study of OX40 agonist ivuxolimab in advanced cancers. Study results and limitations: The antigen specificity of the peripheral T cells (those that were expanded) was not determined. Averaged across samples, CD8+ T cells carried more expanded clones than CD4+ did.

Assay used: immunoSEQ multiplex PCR; TCRdb lists only in-frame clones, some missing. The repertoire holds about 59,000 clones, 90% to 95% seen once, with roughly 19% in the top ten. This clonotype was obtained from an adult with an advanced solid tumor such as melanoma, head and neck, liver or kidney cancer. This sample comprised CD4+ or CD8+ T cells sorted from blood, obtained in a trial of the OX40 agonist ivuxolimab. The V and J genes are TRBV29-1 and TRBJ2-7; D is perhaps TRBD1 (6 bases). CDR3 sequence reads: CSVLRQAEQYF. Here the CDR3 DNA reads TGCAGCGTCCTAAGACAGGCTGAGCAGTACTTC.